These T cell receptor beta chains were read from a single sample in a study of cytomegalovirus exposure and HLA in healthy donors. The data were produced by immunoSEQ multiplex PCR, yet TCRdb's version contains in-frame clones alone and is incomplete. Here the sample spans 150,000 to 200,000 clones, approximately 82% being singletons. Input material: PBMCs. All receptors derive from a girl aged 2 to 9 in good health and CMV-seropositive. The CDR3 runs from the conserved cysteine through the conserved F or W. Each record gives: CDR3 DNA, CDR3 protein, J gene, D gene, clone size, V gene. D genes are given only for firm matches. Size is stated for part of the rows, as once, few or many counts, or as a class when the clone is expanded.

TGTGCCACCAGCAGAGGCCTCCAGGGTAGCAATCAGCCCCAGCATTTT,CATSRGLQGSNQPQHF,TRBJ1-5,NA,NA,TRBV15
TGTGCCAGCCTATGGGACAGCTCCTACAATGAGCAGTTCTTC,CASLWDSSYNEQFF,TRBJ2-1,NA,NA,TRBV21-1
TGTGCCAGCAGCTTAGCGCTGCGGGATAAGGAGTCGCAGTATTTT,CASSLALRDKESQYF,TRBJ2-3,NA,NA,TRBV7-9
TGCGCCAGCAGCTTGGAAAGCGGATTCACAGATACGCAGTATTTT,CASSLESGFTDTQYF,TRBJ2-3,NA,NA,TRBV5-1
TGTGCCACCAGCAGAGACCCGCGGGGCTACGAGCAGTACTTC,CATSRDPRGYEQYF,TRBJ2-7,NA,NA,TRBV15
TGCGCCAGCAGCCAACCCATCCTGGGACTAGCTCGAGAGCAGTTCTTC,CASSQPILGLAREQFF,TRBJ2-1,TRBD2,NA,TRBV4-1
TGTGCCAGCAGCCAAGACCTCCCCGGACAGGACTCGTATGGCTACACCTTC,CASSQDLPGQDSYGYTF,TRBJ1-2,TRBD1,NA,TRBV4-2
TGTGCCAGCAGCTCGGGACAGGGGGGATCTTATGGCTACACCTTC,CASSSGQGGSYGYTF,TRBJ1-2,TRBD1,NA,TRBV11-3
TGCGCCAGCAGTGAGATCCTAGCTGGGTCAGATACGCAGTATTTT,CASSEILAGSDTQYF,TRBJ2-3,NA,NA,TRBV10-2
TGTGCCAGCAGTGAAGGGGGGCGGGATCAGCCCCAGCATTTT,CASSEGGRDQPQHF,TRBJ1-5,NA,NA,TRBV2
TGTGCCAGCAGTTTCCAGCGGGCTGGCTCCTACAATGAGCAGTTCTTC,CASSFQRAGSYNEQFF,TRBJ2-1,NA,NA,TRBV28
TGTGCCAGCAGAATGACAGGGTACACTGAAGCTTTCTTT,CASRMTGYTEAFF,TRBJ1-1,TRBD1,once,TRBV6-4
TGCGCCAGCAGCCAAATCCTATGGTCACCCCTCCACTTT,CASSQILWSPLHF,TRBJ1-6,NA,NA,TRBV4-1
TGCGCCAGCACCCCCAGGACAGCGTACAATGAGCAGTTCTTC,CASTPRTAYNEQFF,TRBJ2-1,NA,NA,TRBV5-1
TGTGCCAGCAGTCAGTCGTATGGCTACACCTTC,CASSQSYGYTF,TRBJ1-2,NA,NA,TRBV28
TGTGCCAGCCCCCCTAGCGGGGGGGCCTATCCAGATACGCAGTATTTT,CASPPSGGAYPDTQYF,TRBJ2-3,TRBD2,NA,TRBV27
TGCAGCGTTGAAGACCAGGGAAGGGCAGATACGCAGTATTTT,CSVEDQGRADTQYF,TRBJ2-3,NA,NA,TRBV29-1
TGTGCCAGCAGCTTAGTTTTTAGCGTGAACACTGAAGCTTTCTTT,CASSLVFSVNTEAFF,TRBJ1-1,NA,NA,TRBV11-2
TGTGCCAGTAGTATAGGGGCAAGGGGCCTCGACACTGAAGCTTTCTTT,CASSIGARGLDTEAFF,TRBJ1-1,NA,NA,TRBV19
TGTGCCAGCACCCCGGGACTAGCGGCTTACAATGAGCAGTTCTTC,CASTPGLAAYNEQFF,TRBJ2-1,TRBD2,NA,TRBV2
TGTGCCAGCAGTTTAATGGGTTATGCGGGGACAGGGCTAAACGAGCAGTACTTC,CASSLMGYAGTGLNEQYF,TRBJ2-7,TRBD1,NA,TRBV28
TGTGCCAGCAGCTTAGAACTATATAATTCACCCCTCCACTTT,CASSLELYNSPLHF,TRBJ1-6,NA,NA,TRBV5-6
TGTGCTAGTGGTTTGGTACGAGCGGGAGGGGCCATATCGGGCACCGGGGAGCTGTTTTTT,CASGLVRAGGAISGTGELFF,TRBJ2-2,TRBD2,NA,TRBV12-5
TGCAGCGGACAGGGGGCGAAATTTCTCGGGGAGCTGTTTTTT,CSGQGAKFLGELFF,TRBJ2-2,TRBD1,once,TRBV29-1
TGTGCCAGCAGCACTAGCGGGGATAGCACAGATACGCAGTATTTT,CASSTSGDSTDTQYF,TRBJ2-3,TRBD2,NA,TRBV5-6
TGTGCCAGCTCACCACCTCCCGGGAGGGAGCTGTTTTTT,CASSPPPGRELFF,TRBJ2-2,NA,NA,TRBV18
TGTGCCAGCAGACCCGCAGGGGGAGAGACCCAGTACTTC,CASRPAGGETQYF,TRBJ2-5,TRBD1,NA,TRBV6-1
TGTGCCAGCACCCTACTATTAAGACAGGCCAGGTCTAACTATGGCTACACCTTC,CASTLLLRQARSNYGYTF,TRBJ1-2,NA,NA,TRBV2
TGTGCCAGCAGCCAGCAACAGGGGGAGAACACTGAGGCTTTCTTT,CASSQQQGENTEAFF,TRBJ1-1,TRBD1,NA,TRBV14
TGTGCCAGCAGCAAAGACAGGGTAACTGAGCAGTACTTC,CASSKDRVTEQYF,TRBJ2-7,NA,NA,TRBV21-1
TGCGCCACGCAACTTGGGAGGGGAGATACGCAGTATTTT,CATQLGRGDTQYF,TRBJ2-3,TRBD2,NA,TRBV5-1
TGCAGCGTTGAAGAGGGGACAGGGGTTTCGGCCTACAATGAGCAGTTCTTC,CSVEEGTGVSAYNEQFF,TRBJ2-1,TRBD1,NA,TRBV29-1
TGTGCCAGCAGTCAGGACAGGGGCTACGAGCAGTACTTC,CASSQDRGYEQYF,TRBJ2-7,TRBD1,NA,TRBV13
TGCGCCAGCAGCTTTAACCCCACCGGGACAGGGAAGAACGAGCAGTACTTC,CASSFNPTGTGKNEQYF,TRBJ2-7,TRBD1,few,TRBV4-1
TGTGCCATCGATCGGGGTACCAAAAACATTCAGTACTTC,CAIDRGTKNIQYF,TRBJ2-4,NA,NA,TRBV6-1
TGTGCCATCAGTGGAACGGGAGGCACTGAAGCTTTCTTT,CAISGTGGTEAFF,TRBJ1-1,NA,NA,TRBV10-3
TGTGCCAGCTCACCGCGACAGACGAACACTGAAGCTTTCTTT,CASSPRQTNTEAFF,TRBJ1-1,NA,NA,TRBV18
TGTGCCAGCAGCCAAGAGCCAGCGGGATTATACTACAATGAGCAGTTCTTC,CASSQEPAGLYYNEQFF,TRBJ2-1,TRBD2,NA,TRBV4-2
TGTGCCAGCAGCTTGCTCCAGGGGGCCGACTATGGCTACACCTTC,CASSLLQGADYGYTF,TRBJ1-2,TRBD1,NA,TRBV5-6
TGCGCCAGCAGAAGAGGGTCTGGTAATGAAAAACTGTTTTTT,CASRRGSGNEKLFF,TRBJ1-4,NA,NA,TRBV4-1
TGTGCCAGCAGTCTCAACCCGGGACAGGGTAATGAGCAGTTCTTC,CASSLNPGQGNEQFF,TRBJ2-1,TRBD1,NA,TRBV6-5
TGCGCCAGCAGTACCCCCTCGGGACTAGCGGGAGGCAGGAGCAACGAGCAGTACTTC,CASSTPSGLAGGRSNEQYF,TRBJ2-7,TRBD2,NA,TRBV10-2
TGTGCCATCAGTGAGTCAGGCAGACAATCGAACAATGAGCAGTTCTTC,CAISESGRQSNNEQFF,TRBJ2-1,NA,NA,TRBV10-3
TGTGCCACCAGCACACAGCGGGGGGGCTACAATGAGCAGTTCTTC,CATSTQRGGYNEQFF,TRBJ2-1,TRBD2,NA,TRBV15
TGTGCCAGCAGCCCGGAGGTGGGGAGTTACAATGAGCAGTTCTTC,CASSPEVGSYNEQFF,TRBJ2-1,NA,NA,TRBV7-8
TGTTCCAGCAGCCCCGTCCGGGAGACGACTACAGGCAATGAGCAGTTCTTC,CSSSPVRETTTGNEQFF,TRBJ2-1,NA,NA,TRBV7-9
TGTGCCAGCAGCTCGACGGGCGGGAGTGTAGAGACCCAGTACTTC,CASSSTGGSVETQYF,TRBJ2-5,TRBD2,NA,TRBV7-2
TGTGCCAGCAGTGAACCTACAGGGGGTGATGCTGAAGCTTTCTTT,CASSEPTGGDAEAFF,TRBJ1-1,TRBD1,NA,TRBV28
TGTGCCATCAGGGGCCCCTCACGCACAGATACGCAGTATTTT,CAIRGPSRTDTQYF,TRBJ2-3,NA,NA,TRBV10-3
TGTGCCAGCAGCCATTGGGGGGTAGGGGAAGTGAACACTGAAGCTTTCTTT,CASSHWGVGEVNTEAFF,TRBJ1-1,NA,NA,TRBV14
TGCGCCAGCAGTGTTTATAGGGGGAATGAGCAGTTCTTC,CASSVYRGNEQFF,TRBJ2-1,NA,NA,TRBV5-1
TGTGCCAGCCACATCTCCGGGGCCAACGTCCTGACTTTC,CASHISGANVLTF,TRBJ2-6,NA,few,TRBV2
TGTGCCAGTAGTATAGGGGCAGGGGGAGAGACCCAGTACTTC,CASSIGAGGETQYF,TRBJ2-5,TRBD1,NA,TRBV19